This T cell receptor beta chain emerged from a study of shared T cell receptors in the human thymus. Some clones are missing from TCRdb's copy, which holds only in-frame ones; the method was immunoSEQ multiplex PCR. Of roughly 660,000 clones detected, 70% to 90% appear once; the ten largest clones hold 0.0095% to 0.011%. The CDR3 has 12 amino acids. Germline V gene data show CDR1 as SGHNT and CDR2 as YYREEE (reference sequence). The sample was also reused in another study, on human thymus T cells. In that study: The thymus tissue came from resections taken during corrective heart surgery. Seemingly biased V and J gene usage marked thymic and blood repertoires.

The receptor was derived from a boy younger than two with a congenital heart defect. Material: thymocytes. The chain is built from TRBV5-4 and TRBJ2-5; D is ambiguous. TRBJ2-7 explains the end of the DNA better; the J call may be wrong. CDR3 bases: TGTGCCAGCAGCTCACCTGAAAACGAGCAGTACTTC. It translates to CASSSPENEQYF.